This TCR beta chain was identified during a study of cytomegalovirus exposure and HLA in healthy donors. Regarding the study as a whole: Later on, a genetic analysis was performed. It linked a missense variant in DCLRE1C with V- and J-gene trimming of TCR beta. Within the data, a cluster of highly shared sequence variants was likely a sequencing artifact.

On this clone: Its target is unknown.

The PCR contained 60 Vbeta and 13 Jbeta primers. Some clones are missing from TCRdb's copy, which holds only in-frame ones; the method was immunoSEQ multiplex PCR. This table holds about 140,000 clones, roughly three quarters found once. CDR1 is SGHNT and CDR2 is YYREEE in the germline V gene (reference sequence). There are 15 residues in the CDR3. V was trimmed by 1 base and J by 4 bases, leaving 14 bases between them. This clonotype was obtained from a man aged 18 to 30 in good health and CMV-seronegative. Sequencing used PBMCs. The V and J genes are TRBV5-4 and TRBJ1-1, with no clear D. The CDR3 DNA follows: TGTGCCAGCAGCTTGAAAAGGGAGCTAGTCACTGAAGCTTTCTTT. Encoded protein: CASSLKRELVTEAFF. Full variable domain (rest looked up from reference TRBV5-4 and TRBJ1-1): ETGVTQSPTHLIKTRGQQVTLRCSSQSGHNTVSWYQQALGQGPQFIFQYYREEENGRGNFPPRFSGLQFPNYSSELNVNALELDDSALYLCASSLKRELVTEAFFGQGTRLTVV.